This TCR beta chain was retrieved from a study of regulatory T cells in long-lasting Graves disease (dated by TCRdb to the early 2020s). Looking at the study overall: Persistent Graves' disease was defined as antithyroid drug treatment for over 5 years with persistently positive TSH receptor autoantibodies. Persistent Graves' disease patients were compared with newly diagnosed Graves' disease patients by peripheral blood TCR sequencing and RNA sequencing. The study was registered as a clinical trial and conducted in China. A total of roughly 35 samples were covered by TCR sequencing, comprising approximately 13 persistent and approximately 20 newly diagnosed Graves' disease patients. In the clinical cohort, patients with persistent Graves' disease had used antithyroid drugs for an average of about 10.3 years. The paper's findings and limits, for the study overall: Persistent patients shared more public clonotypes among themselves (around 2,500) than newly diagnosed patients did (over 900). The authors noted that the small sample size was a limitation that may lower accuracy. Because the primary lesion, thyroid tissue, could not be accessed, the study looked at peripheral blood alone. TRBV28, TRBJ1-2 and TRBJ2-5 were preferentially used in persistent disease, while TRBV20-1 and TRBJ2-1 were favored in newly diagnosed disease. Compared with newly diagnosed patients, persistent Graves' disease patients had lower TCR Shannon entropy and fewer highly expanded clones, which suggests clonal expansion. Sequencing and analysis were restricted to the TCR beta chain.

Receptor amplification or capture employed multiplex PCR. Sequencing relied on an Illumina HiSeq 4000. CDR3 regions were amplified by Arm-PCR with iRepertoire HTBI primers to construct TCR beta libraries. PCR products were gel purified before sequencing. Turning to the authors' computational methods: Across samples, around 62 TRBV and 15 or so TRBJ segments were identified and used for gene usage analysis of CDR3 amino acid clonotypes. Filtered high-quality paired reads were merged into contigs using COPE and FqMerger. BLAST was used to align contigs to IMGT TRBV, TRBD and TRBJ reference genes, and CDR3 was defined according to IMGT. Highly expanded clones were defined as clonotypes with a frequency above 0.1%. Repertoire diversity was measured by Shannon entropy, and V-J evenness by the Gini coefficient. Public clonotypes were defined as clonotypes shared by more than one individual. TCRdb itself trimmed the public reads at Q25 with fastp, ran MiXCR and retained productive beta chains. Each CDR3 protein appears once, grouped with its most common genes and DNA. The V and J calls and clone size are TCRdb's, not the authors'. A total of more than 300,000 distinct CDR3 sequences appear in this sample, about 18% of them only once. The top ten clonotypes cover less than 35% of the sample.

The germline V gene (reference sequence) gives CDR1 as MNHEY and CDR2 as SMNVEV. The CDR3, cysteine through phenylalanine, is 16 amino acids long. The sequence is cut down to CDR3 DNA, 48 bases in frame from base 1. Clipping removes 5 bases from V and 0 bases from J, with 6 as the unmatched junction base count. The time point label on this specimen signifies: persistent/refractory GD, antithyroid drugs over 5 years with positive TRAb. For both TCR sequencing and RNA sequencing, RNA was extracted from PBMCs using TRIzol. The diagnosis of Graves' disease followed American Thyroid Association guidelines. Patients for the study were recruited at an endocrinology department in Xi'an, China. Each patient gave approximately 8.8 milliliters of peripheral blood, collected in an EDTA anticoagulant tube. Ficoll Paque Plus density gradient separation was used to isolate PBMCs, and no further T cell sorting was done. RNA quality was checked with an Agilent 2100 Bioanalyzer and agarose gel, and concentration with a NanoDrop 2000.

This clonotype has more than one count but fewer than ten. There is no known antigen for this receptor. No much larger clone is present one base from it, and per-base qualities are unavailable. The source is a female donor with Graves disease. The V gene is TRBV27 and the J gene is TRBJ1-3; TRBD1 aligns with 8 central bases. The sequences come from peripheral blood mononuclear cells (PBMCs), collected when the disease was refractory, from a patient treated with antithyroid drugs. The DNA is TGTGCCAGCAGTGCAAACAGGGGGTTCTCTGGAAACACCATATATTTT. It translates as CASSANRGFSGNTIYF.